This record concerns one T cell receptor (beta chain) sequence. This sample was taken from a study of blood T cell repertoires in COVID-19. Germline V gives CDR1 SGHRS, CDR2 YFSETQ. V dropped 4 bases and J dropped 3 bases, with 19 bases sitting between them. This CDR3 is 16 amino acids long. Assay: immunoSEQ multiplex PCR; the TCRdb copy retains only in-frame clones and omits some. The data hold approximately 210,000 clones, with under 95% observed a single time. The sequenced sample consisted of peripheral blood. This rearrangement joins TRBV5-1 to TRBJ1-2, with D possibly being TRBD1 (6 bases). The sequence was obtained from a man aged 25-45 years with acute or convalescent COVID-19. In DNA form, the CDR3 reads TGCGCCAGCAGCCTGAGATACAGGGATTCCGACTATGGCTACACCTTC. This translates into CASSLRYRDSDYGYTF.